These 14 T cell receptor beta chains were all obtained from the same sample, sequenced in a study of T cell repertoires in cytomegalovirus infection. Their specific antigens are unknown. Each CDR3 protein gets one entry after TCRdb re-called the reads with MiXCR. Of roughly 800,000 distinct CDR3 sequences listed, 25% to 30% are singletons. Material: cultured CD8+ T cells from PBMCs, obtained from culture after CMV antigen stimulation. These receptors were taken from a human donor in good health (CMV status not recorded). Some clones in this sample may be carry-over from other donors' samples.

The chain recombines TRBV6-6 with TRBJ2-6; D remains ambiguous. Trimming removed 4 bases at V and 4 bases at J, with 14 bases between. The CDR3 length is 16 residues. Germline CDR1 MNHNY, CDR2 SVGAGI (reference sequence). In nucleotides, the CDR3 is TGTGCCAGCAGTTTGGAGCTTTTGCCCGGGGCCAACGTCCTGACTTTC. As protein: CASSLELLPGANVLTF.

The gene calls are TRBV27 and TRBJ2-7; 13 bases fit TRBD2. The CDR3 has 14 residues. J was trimmed by 6 bases and V by 6 bases; bases with no gene match: 5. Germline V gives CDR1 MNHEY, CDR2 SMNVEV (reference sequence). The CDR3 sequence is CASRLAGGGGEQYV. CDR3 DNA sequence: TGTGCCAGCAGACTAGCGGGGGGGGGCGGCGAGCAGTACGTC.

The DNA for the CDR3 is TGTGCCCGCCCCGGTGGCACAGATACGCAGTATTTT. It specifies CARPGGTDTQYF. The chain is built from TRBV19 and TRBJ2-3; no clear D gene. V shed 11 bases and J shed 1 base, with 10 bases lying between them. Germline loops: CDR1 LNHDA, CDR2 SQIVND (reference sequence). The CDR3 has 12 residues. Filled out from reference TRBV19 and TRBJ2-3, the complete variable domain reads DGGITQSPKYLFRKEGQNVTLSCEQNLNHDAMYWYRQDPGQGLRLIYYSQIVNDFQKGDIAEGYSVSREKKESFPLTVTSAQKNPTAFYLCARPGGTDTQYFGPGTRLTVL.

This clonotype came up many times. J is TRBJ1-6 and V is TRBV7-9; tentatively, D is TRBD1 (5 bases). Germline CDR1 SEHNR, CDR2 FQNEAQ (reference sequence). This CDR3 is built from 16 residues. The ends were cut back, 5 bases at V and 9 bases at J, with 20 bases in the middle. The CDR3 DNA follows: TGTGCCAGCAGCCCCTCCCCCGGCGGGGGTTTTTCACCCCTCCACTTT. This codes for CASSPSPGGGFSPLHF.

The chain uses TRBV28 and TRBJ2-7; TRBD2 matches 8 bases. CDR3 length: 16 residues. CDR1 is MDHEN and CDR2 is SYDVKM in the germline V gene. V was clipped by 7 bases and J by 0 bases; unmatched bases: 11. In DNA form, the CDR3 reads TGTGCCAGCACCCACCGGGGGGGGGCTAGCTCCTACGAGCAGTACGTC. It translates to CASTHRGGASSYEQYV.

V gene TRBV11-3 combines with J gene TRBJ2-1; 8 positions agree with TRBD2. This CDR3 comprises 15 residues. Germline V gene lookup returns CDR1 SGHNT and CDR2 YENEEA. V lost 3 bases and J lost 2; bases outside the gene matches: 3. CDR3 bases: TGTGCCAGCAGCTTCGCCGGGGGGGCCTACAATGAGCAGTTCTTC. This encodes CASSFAGGAYNEQFF. The entire variable domain, with the rest obtained from reference TRBV11-3 and TRBJ2-1, is as follows: EAGVVQSPRYKIIEKKQPVAFWCNPISGHNTLYWYLQNLGQGPELLIRYENEEAVDDSQLPKDRFSAERLKGVDSTLKIQPAELGDSAVYLCASSFAGGAYNEQFFGPGTRLTVL.

This CDR3 is CASSESTSGGEYNEQFF. The CDR3 bases are TGTGCCAGCAGTGAATCTACTAGCGGGGGGGAGTACAATGAGCAGTTCTTC. The chain couples TRBV6-1 to TRBJ2-1; 13 bases line up with TRBD2. Per the germline V gene, CDR1 is MNHNS and CDR2 is SASEGT. This CDR3 spans 17 amino acids. V gave up 2 bases and J gave up 4 bases; unmatched junction bases: 5.

The J gene is TRBJ1-2, the V gene TRBV27; 9 nucleotides match TRBD1. Germline trimming cut 5 bases from V and 5 bases from J; bases unmatched to any gene: 9. Germline V gene sequence: CDR1 MNHEY, CDR2 SMNVEV (reference sequence). CDR3 size: 15 residues. In nucleotides, the CDR3 is TGTGCCAGCAGTCGGACAGGGGCTCCCCGTTATGGCTACACCTTC. Encoded protein: CASSRTGAPRYGYTF.

This chain links TRBV7-2 with TRBJ2-1; D might be TRBD2 (5 bases). The CDR3 is made up of 15 amino acids. Germline values: CDR1 SGHTA, CDR2 FQGNSA. The V end lost 2 bases, the J end lost 2 bases, and 10 bases lay between the germline ends. The CDR3 coding sequence is TGTGCCAGCAGCTTAATTAGCGAAGCCTACAATGAGCAGTTCTTC. The encoded protein is CASSLISEAYNEQFF.

The table lists this clonotype with a count of one. At one end, the junction sequence differs from germline, possibly due to a read error. The CDR3 coding sequence is TGTGTCAGCAGCTTCAGAAGCGGGGAAGAGACCCAGTACTTC. Its translation is CVSSFRSGEETQYF. This chain uses TRBV7-6 with TRBJ2-5, with 7 bases matching TRBD2. The CDR3 totals 14 residues. Germline CDR1 is SGHVS and CDR2 is FNYEAQ.

V is TRBV29-1 and J is TRBJ2-3; D might be TRBD2 (5 bases). This CDR3 comprises 14 residues. The V gene's germline CDR1 is SQVTM and CDR2 ANQGSEA. V was pared by 3 bases and J by 7 bases, with 17 bases between. CDR3 sequence reads: CSVDNLRSGNTQYF. Here the CDR3 DNA reads TGCAGCGTTGACAACCTGCGTTCGGGAAATACGCAGTATTTT.

The V gene is TRBV11-2, the J gene TRBJ2-5; perhaps TRBD1 as D (5 bases). Per germline, CDR1 SGHAT and CDR2 FQNNGV. Deletions cut 6 bases from V and 9 bases from J, with 26 bases between. The CDR3 covers 16 residues. DNA for the CDR3: TGTGCCAGCAGACCGAATCCGGACACGGCCAGTATGGCCCAGTACTTC. It specifies CASRPNPDTASMAQYF. The complete variable domain, with remaining parts taken from reference TRBV11-2 and TRBJ2-5, reads EAGVAQSPRYKIIEKRQSVAFWCNPISGHATLYWYQQILGQGPKLLIQFQNNGVVDDSQLPKDRFSAERLKGVDSTLKIQPAKLEDSAVYLCASRPNPDTASMAQYFGPGTRLLVL.

This chain connects TRBV5-4 to TRBJ1-1; D ambiguous. Between the trimmed V and J ends, which lost 4 bases and 3 bases, there was a span of 16 bases. Germline-derived CDR1 and CDR2 are SGHNT and YYREEE (reference sequence). The CDR3 covers 15 residues. The CDR3 is CASSPSHIVDTEAFF. As DNA, the CDR3 is TGTGCCAGCAGCCCATCGCATATTGTGGACACTGAAGCTTTCTTT.

This clonotype came up many times. This chain connects TRBV28 to TRBJ2-3; 7 bases agree with TRBD1. The CDR3 extends over 16 amino acids. CDR1 and CDR2 (germline): MDHEN, SYDVKM. V trimming: 4 bases; J trimming: 2 bases; junction bases outside the gene matches: 9. The CDR3 coding sequence is TGTGCCAGCAGTTCACCCGGGACAGACCCCACAGATACGCAGTATTTT. Translated: CASSSPGTDPTDTQYF. Full variable domain (rest looked up from reference TRBV28 and TRBJ2-3): DVKVTQSSRYLVKRTGEKVFLECVQDMDHENMFWYRQDPGLGLRLIYFSYDVKMKEKGDIPEGYSVSREKKERFSLILESASTNQTSMYLCASSSPGTDPTDTQYFGPGTRLTVL.